The clone carrying this T cell receptor (beta chain) was seen ten or more times. The data belong to a study of neurological immune-mediated disorders. TCRdb re-analysed the 5' RACE reads in MiXCR, keeping a single row per CDR3 protein. Here the sample spans 55,000 to 65,000 distinct CDR3 sequences, 8.5% to 10% being singletons. From germline, CDR1 is MDHEN and CDR2 SYDVKM. CDR3 length: 14 amino acids. Deletions cut 6 bases from V and 13 bases from J, with 19 bases between. Documented time point: longitudinal time-point 2. The sample consisted of PBMCs. The sequence was collected from a man aged 25 to 45 in good health. The J gene is TRBJ1-6, the V gene TRBV28; perhaps TRBD1 as D (5 bases). The CDR3 DNA follows: TGTGCCAGCAGCGCCATCCGTAGGGGTGGGCCCCTCCACTTT. Residues: CASSAIRRGGPLHF.